The sample holds one count of the clone carrying this T cell receptor (beta chain). At one boundary the junction diverges from the germline segment, which might be a read error. This entry belongs to a study of blood T cell repertoires in COVID-19. Study-level information: Donors in the United States, Italy and Spain gave samples during acute or convalescent COVID-19. The cDNA or gDNA used as material had been derived from T cells, B-cell-depleted T cells, or PBMCs.

Germline lookup yields CDR1 SGHRS and CDR2 YFSETQ. This CDR3 has 14 residues. Study processing details: Researchers report that nucleated cell counts were estimated from reference gene primer amplification. Profiling relied on immunoSEQ multiplex PCR, and the TCRdb table lists in-frame clones only, not all of them. The D gene and trimming were derived from the DNA, and the V and J assignments and clone size from that table. The sample includes fewer than 250,000 clones, approximately 86% of them seen just once. This clonotype was obtained from a man in his forties or fifties with acute or convalescent COVID-19. This rearrangement joins TRBV5-1 to TRBJ2-2; 9 positions match TRBD1. The sample was peripheral blood. CDR3 in DNA: TGCGCCAGCAGCTTCACAGGGGGCACCCGGGAGCTGTTTTTT. Translation: CASSFTGGTRELFF.